This is a list of T cell receptor beta chains from one sample in a study of regulatory T cells in long-lasting Graves disease. TCRdb redid the calling of the multiplex PCR reads with MiXCR, one entry per CDR3 protein. The sample lists about 470,000 distinct CDR3 sequences, more than 20% occurring once. Sequencing used peripheral blood mononuclear cells (PBMCs), obtained when the disease was refractory, from a patient treated with antithyroid drugs. These receptors were obtained from a female donor with Graves disease. The CDR3 runs from the conserved cysteine through the conserved F or W. D genes are given only for firm matches. Clone size appears in some rows only: once, few, many, or a class for an expanded clone.

J gene: TRBJ1-1; D gene: NA; CDR3 length: 13; V gene: TRBV27; clone size: many; CDR3 protein: CASSLARSTEAFF; CDR3 DNA: TGTGCCAGCAGTTTGGCCAGGAGTACTGAAGCTTTCTTT
J gene: TRBJ1-1; D gene: TRBD1; CDR3 length: 14; V gene: TRBV3-1; clone size: NA; CDR3 protein: CASSLGQGATEAFF; CDR3 DNA: TGTGCCAGCAGCCTAGGACAGGGGGCCACTGAAGCTTTCTTT
J gene: TRBJ2-2; D gene: NA; CDR3 length: 16; V gene: TRBV29-1; clone size: NA; CDR3 protein: CSVEDPDRSGAGELFF; CDR3 DNA: TGCAGCGTTGAAGATCCGGACAGGTCGGGAGCCGGGGAGCTGTTTTTT
J gene: TRBJ2-3; D gene: NA; CDR3 length: 12; V gene: TRBV4-2; clone size: NA; CDR3 protein: CASSQDSLAWYF; CDR3 DNA: TGTGCCAGCAGCCAAGATTCGTTAGCTTGGTATTTT
J gene: TRBJ2-7; D gene: NA; CDR3 length: 14; V gene: TRBV6-1; clone size: few; CDR3 protein: CASVQRPRGYEQYF; CDR3 DNA: TGTGCCAGCGTCCAGAGACCAAGAGGCTACGAGCAGTACTTC
J gene: TRBJ2-7; D gene: NA; CDR3 length: 14; V gene: TRBV9; clone size: few; CDR3 protein: CASSARDAPYEQYF; CDR3 DNA: TGTGCCAGCAGCGCGCGGGACGCCCCCTACGAGCAGTACTTC
J gene: TRBJ1-5; D gene: NA; CDR3 length: 14; V gene: TRBV6-1; clone size: few; CDR3 protein: CASSEVEGGQPQHF; CDR3 DNA: TGTGCCAGCAGTGAAGTTGAGGGAGGGCAGCCCCAGCATTTT
J gene: TRBJ1-1; D gene: NA; CDR3 length: 11; V gene: TRBV20-1; clone size: NA; CDR3 protein: CSARGGAEAFF; CDR3 DNA: TGCAGTGCTAGAGGGGGGGCTGAAGCTTTCTTT
J gene: TRBJ2-7; D gene: NA; CDR3 length: 14; V gene: TRBV4-2; clone size: few; CDR3 protein: CASSQRDTLYEQYF; CDR3 DNA: TGTGCCAGCAGCCAACGGGACACCCTTTACGAGCAGTACTTC
J gene: TRBJ2-4; D gene: TRBD2; CDR3 length: 18; V gene: TRBV6-1; clone size: many; CDR3 protein: CASRKTSGRAFSKNIQYF; CDR3 DNA: TGTGCCAGCAGGAAGACTAGCGGGAGGGCCTTTTCCAAAAACATTCAGTACTTC
J gene: TRBJ1-3; D gene: TRBD1; CDR3 length: 14; V gene: TRBV28; clone size: many; CDR3 protein: CASSSWTGGNTIYF; CDR3 DNA: TGTGCCAGCAGTTCGTGGACAGGGGGAAACACCATATATTTT
J gene: TRBJ2-2; D gene: TRBD2; CDR3 length: 16; V gene: TRBV7-3; clone size: NA; CDR3 protein: CASSSNSGRAVGELFF; CDR3 DNA: TGTGCCAGCAGCTCAAATAGCGGGAGGGCCGTCGGGGAGCTGTTTTTT
J gene: TRBJ1-1; D gene: TRBD1; CDR3 length: 15; V gene: TRBV19; clone size: NA; CDR3 protein: CASSKNRGMSTEAFF; CDR3 DNA: TGTGCCAGTAGTAAAAACAGGGGGATGAGCACTGAAGCTTTCTTT
J gene: TRBJ1-1; D gene: NA; CDR3 length: 13; V gene: TRBV28; clone size: many; CDR3 protein: CASSLRGAAEAFF; CDR3 DNA: TGTGCCAGCAGTTTAAGGGGGGCCGCTGAAGCTTTCTTT
J gene: TRBJ2-5; D gene: NA; CDR3 length: 13; V gene: TRBV19; clone size: few; CDR3 protein: CASSLGAWETQYF; CDR3 DNA: TGTGCCAGTAGTCTCGGAGCTTGGGAGACCCAGTACTTC
J gene: TRBJ2-7; D gene: NA; CDR3 length: 15; V gene: TRBV7-8; clone size: many; CDR3 protein: CASSLVATFSYEQYF; CDR3 DNA: TGTGCCAGCAGCTTAGTGGCAACTTTCTCCTACGAGCAGTACTTC
J gene: TRBJ2-7; D gene: NA; CDR3 length: 13; V gene: TRBV24-1; clone size: many; CDR3 protein: CATSEPDSYEQYF; CDR3 DNA: TGTGCCACCAGTGAACCTGACAGCTACGAGCAGTACTTC
J gene: TRBJ2-5; D gene: NA; CDR3 length: 10; V gene: TRBV5-8; clone size: many; CDR3 protein: CASKAETQYF; CDR3 DNA: TGTGCCAGCAAAGCAGAGACCCAGTACTTC
J gene: TRBJ1-5; D gene: NA; CDR3 length: 15; V gene: TRBV6-1; clone size: many; CDR3 protein: CASIDRGYSNQPQHF; CDR3 DNA: TGTGCCAGCATTGATCGCGGATATAGCAATCAGCCCCAGCATTTT
J gene: TRBJ2-7; D gene: NA; CDR3 length: 14; V gene: TRBV12-3/TRBV12-4; clone size: many; CDR3 protein: CASSLGQEGLEQYF; CDR3 DNA: TGTGCCAGCAGTTTGGGCCAAGAGGGCCTCGAGCAGTACTTC
J gene: TRBJ1-1; D gene: NA; CDR3 length: 17; V gene: TRBV28; clone size: many; CDR3 protein: CASSFYPGSRENSEAFF; CDR3 DNA: TGTGCCAGCAGTTTTTATCCGGGCAGTCGAGAAAATTCTGAAGCTTTCTTT
J gene: TRBJ1-1; D gene: NA; CDR3 length: 12; V gene: TRBV7-9; clone size: few; CDR3 protein: CASSPKNTEAFF; CDR3 DNA: TGTGCCAGCAGCCCAAAGAACACTGAAGCTTTCTTT
J gene: TRBJ1-1; D gene: NA; CDR3 length: 14; V gene: TRBV10-3; clone size: few; CDR3 protein: CASSARSMNTEAFF; CDR3 DNA: TGTGCCAGCAGCGCCAGGTCCATGAACACTGAAGCTTTCTTT
J gene: TRBJ1-5; D gene: TRBD1; CDR3 length: 16; V gene: TRBV6-1; clone size: many; CDR3 protein: CASSVRQGGSNQPQHF; CDR3 DNA: TGTGCCAGCAGTGTGCGACAGGGAGGCAGCAATCAGCCCCAGCATTTT
J gene: TRBJ2-5; D gene: TRBD2; CDR3 length: 15; V gene: TRBV11-2; clone size: many; CDR3 protein: CASSPLAGGGETQYF; CDR3 DNA: TGTGCCAGCAGTCCTTTAGCGGGAGGGGGAGAGACCCAGTACTTC
J gene: TRBJ1-5; D gene: NA; CDR3 length: 13; V gene: TRBV7-9; clone size: few; CDR3 protein: CASSLMPSEPQHF; CDR3 DNA: TGTGCCAGCAGCTTAATGCCATCTGAACCCCAGCATTTT
J gene: TRBJ1-4; D gene: NA; CDR3 length: 16; V gene: TRBV27; clone size: many; CDR3 protein: CASREKSWATNEKLFF; CDR3 DNA: TGTGCCAGCAGGGAAAAGTCGTGGGCAACTAATGAAAAACTGTTTTTT
J gene: TRBJ2-7; D gene: NA; CDR3 length: 13; V gene: TRBV5-8; clone size: many; CDR3 protein: CASSHGSPSEQYF; CDR3 DNA: TGTGCCAGCAGCCACGGGTCCCCCTCCGAGCAGTACTTC
J gene: TRBJ2-2; D gene: NA; CDR3 length: 14; V gene: TRBV6-1; clone size: few; CDR3 protein: CASSVTGGAGELFF; CDR3 DNA: TGTGCCAGCAGTGTCACAGGGGGGGCCGGGGAGCTGTTTTTT
J gene: TRBJ2-5; D gene: NA; CDR3 length: 15; V gene: TRBV4-2; clone size: few; CDR3 protein: CASSQDEGPGQTQYF; CDR3 DNA: TGTGCCAGCAGCCAAGATGAAGGACCCGGCCAGACCCAGTACTTC
J gene: TRBJ1-5; D gene: TRBD1; CDR3 length: 18; V gene: TRBV7-8; clone size: many; CDR3 protein: CASSRLADRGLLDQPQHF; CDR3 DNA: TGTGCCAGCAGCCGTCTGGCGGACAGGGGGCTTTTAGATCAGCCCCAGCATTTT
J gene: TRBJ1-2; D gene: TRBD1; CDR3 length: 14; V gene: TRBV30; clone size: NA; CDR3 protein: CAGRQGVGNYGYTF; CDR3 DNA: TGTGCCGGTAGACAGGGCGTTGGAAACTATGGCTACACCTTC
J gene: TRBJ1-1; D gene: NA; CDR3 length: 13; V gene: TRBV2; clone size: many; CDR3 protein: CASRKGSASEAFF; CDR3 DNA: TGTGCCAGCAGAAAAGGGTCAGCTAGTGAAGCTTTCTTT
J gene: TRBJ2-1; D gene: NA; CDR3 length: 16; V gene: TRBV6-5; clone size: NA; CDR3 protein: CASSYSWGSTYNEQFF; CDR3 DNA: TGTGCCAGCAGTTACTCGTGGGGGAGTACCTACAATGAGCAGTTCTTC
J gene: TRBJ2-2; D gene: TRBD2; CDR3 length: 17; V gene: TRBV5-1; clone size: NA; CDR3 protein: CASSPLGGSSNTGELFF; CDR3 DNA: TGCGCCAGCAGTCCCCTGGGGGGGAGTTCTAACACCGGGGAGCTGTTTTTT
J gene: TRBJ2-7; D gene: TRBD1; CDR3 length: 14; V gene: TRBV30; clone size: many; CDR3 protein: CAWSLAGGSYEQYF; CDR3 DNA: TGTGCCTGGAGTTTGGCAGGGGGTAGCTACGAGCAGTACTTC
J gene: TRBJ1-1; D gene: NA; CDR3 length: 14; V gene: TRBV2; clone size: many; CDR3 protein: CATPGDFMNTEAFF; CDR3 DNA: TGTGCCACCCCGGGGGATTTTATGAACACTGAAGCTTTCTTT
J gene: TRBJ2-7; D gene: NA; CDR3 length: 13; V gene: TRBV6-1; clone size: few; CDR3 protein: CASSRQVVYEQYF; CDR3 DNA: TGTGCCAGCAGTCGCCAGGTGGTGTACGAGCAGTACTTC
J gene: TRBJ2-3; D gene: NA; CDR3 length: 15; V gene: TRBV5-1; clone size: NA; CDR3 protein: CASRQTTLSTDTQYF; CDR3 DNA: TGCGCCAGCCGACAGACAACCCTTAGCACAGATACGCAGTATTTT
J gene: TRBJ1-1; D gene: NA; CDR3 length: 12; V gene: TRBV5-1; clone size: many; CDR3 protein: CASSMKGTEAFF; CDR3 DNA: TGCGCCAGCAGCATGAAGGGTACTGAAGCTTTCTTT
J gene: TRBJ1-6; D gene: NA; CDR3 length: 14; V gene: TRBV6-1; clone size: many; CDR3 protein: CASSDTRPRAPLHF; CDR3 DNA: TGTGCCAGCAGTGATACTCGGCCCCGTGCACCCCTCCACTTT
J gene: TRBJ1-1; D gene: TRBD1; CDR3 length: 12; V gene: TRBV29-1; clone size: many; CDR3 protein: CSVEEGQVEAFF; CDR3 DNA: TGCAGCGTTGAGGAGGGACAGGTGGAAGCTTTCTTT